Below are 26 T cell receptor beta chains sequenced from a single sample in a study of technical replicates of blood from a handful of donors. Produced via immunoSEQ multiplex PCR; TCRdb's table is partial and in-frame only. The repertoire holds more than 90,000 clones, with 96% as singletons. Source material: T cells isolated from PBMCs. All receptors come from a human donor in good health.

The V and J genes are TRBV28 and TRBJ2-3, with 8 nucleotides matching TRBD2. Germline CDR1 MDHEN, CDR2 SYDVKM. There are 15 residues in the CDR3. The trim removed 1 base at V and 3 bases at J, leaving 3 bases unmatched. The CDR3 DNA reads TGTGCCAGCAGTTTATCTGGCGGGAGGACAGATACGCAGTATTTT. Protein sequence: CASSLSGGRTDTQYF.

The chain uses TRBV6-5 and TRBJ2-1, with 10 bases that match TRBD1. J gave up 8 bases and V 6 bases, and 10 bases lay outside the gene matches. Germline V gives CDR1 MNHEY, CDR2 SVGAGI. This CDR3 comprises 15 residues. CDR3 in amino acids: CASSPDRGRHYEQFF. The CDR3 nucleotides read TGTGCCAGCAGCCCCGACAGGGGGCGGCACTATGAGCAGTTCTTC.

The chain uses TRBV19 and TRBJ1-5; D gene ambiguous. The CDR3 has 16 residues. CDR1 is LNHDA, CDR2 SQIVND, per germline (reference sequence). V was shortened by 5 bases and J by 4 bases, with 18 bases between the two germline ends. CDR3 DNA sequence: TGTGCCAGTAGTCACGGAGGGCCCCGCTTGAATCAGCCCCAGCATTTT. This translates into CASSHGGPRLNQPQHF.

The chain couples TRBV28 to TRBJ1-1; 10 bases align to TRBD1. The germline V gene has CDR1 MDHEN and CDR2 SYDVKM. V dropped 5 bases and J dropped 5; count of bases not matched to a gene: 8. CDR3 length: 15 amino acids. CDR3 nucleotide sequence: TGTGCCAGCAGTCCGGCGGACAGGGGGAGGACTGAAGCTTTCTTT. This gives the protein CASSPADRGRTEAFF.

The V gene is TRBV6-1, the J gene TRBJ1-1; no reliable D call. The germline V and J ends were trimmed by 7 bases and 0 bases, with 12 bases remaining between them. Germline CDR1 and CDR2: MNHNS and SASEGT. The CDR3 extends over 14 amino acids. The CDR3 spells CASTISGMNTEAFF. The CDR3 DNA sequence: TGTGCCAGCACCATTTCGGGAATGAACACTGAAGCTTTCTTT.

This chain connects TRBV6-1 to TRBJ1-6; 9 bases match TRBD1. The germline V gene has CDR1 MNHNS and CDR2 SASEGT. The CDR3 contains 14 residues. Trimming removed 3 bases from V and 9 bases from J; junction bases left unmatched: 3. DNA for the CDR3: TGTGCCAGCAGTGACGGACAGGGGCCTTCACCCCTCCACTTT. Protein product: CASSDGQGPSPLHF.

This sequence joins TRBV7-2 and TRBJ2-5; TRBD2 is a possible D gene (5 bases). V lost 6 bases to trimming and J lost 2 bases, with 13 bases between them. The CDR3 has 14 residues. In germline, CDR1 is SGHTA, CDR2 FQGNSA. The CDR3 nucleotides read TGTGCCAGCAGGGGGAGTTGGCGTCAAGAGACCCAGTACTTC. This sequence encodes CASRGSWRQETQYF.

The rearrangement links TRBV5-4 to TRBJ2-3; 10 nucleotides agree with TRBD2. Germline assignment: CDR1 SGHNT and CDR2 YYREEE (reference sequence). The CDR3 sequence is 18 residues long. With 0 bases clipped from V and 3 bases from J, the junction kept 10 bases outside the gene matches. The CDR3 loop is CASSLESGGAFGTDTQYF. CDR3 DNA sequence: TGTGCCAGCAGCTTGGAAAGCGGGGGGGCCTTTGGAACAGATACGCAGTATTTT. The full variable domain, in which reference TRBV5-4 and TRBJ2-3 provide the parts outside the CDR3, is ETGVTQSPTHLIKTRGQQVTLRCSSQSGHNTVSWYQQALGQGPQFIFQYYREEENGRGNFPPRFSGLQFPNYSSELNVNALELDDSALYLCASSLESGGAFGTDTQYFGPGTRLTVL.

This chain uses TRBV4-2 with TRBJ2-1; tentative D call: TRBD1 (5 bases). Germline V gene sequence: CDR1 LGHNA, CDR2 YNFKEQ. V was pared by 8 bases and J by 6 bases, with 14 bases between. The CDR3 is 13 residues long. The CDR3 bases are TGTGCCAGCTCCCCTCCAGGGCCCAATGAGCAGTTCTTC. Protein sequence: CASSPPGPNEQFF.

This chain connects TRBV28 to TRBJ2-1; perhaps TRBD1 as D (7 bases). Trimming stripped 6 bases from V and 13 bases from J, with 25 bases between. The CDR3 is made up of 15 amino acids. Germline loops: CDR1 MDHEN, CDR2 SYDVKM. The DNA for the CDR3 is TGTGCCAGCAGAGCCGCAGGGGGGAGGTTGGGCGGTCAGTTCTTC. Its translation: CASRAAGGRLGGQFF.

V usage is TRBV5-1 and J usage is TRBJ2-7, with D possibly being TRBD2 (5 bases). CDR1 and CDR2 from the germline V gene are SGHRS and YFSETQ. CDR3 size: 14 residues. The V end lost 1 base, the J end lost 3 bases, and 11 bases lay between the germline ends. DNA of the CDR3: TGCGCCAGCAGCTTGAGTAGGGCGGGCTACGAGCAGTACTTC. This gives the protein CASSLSRAGYEQYF.

This chain uses TRBV18 with TRBJ2-3; TRBD1 matches 7 bases. In germline, CDR1 is KGHSH, CDR2 LQKENI. The CDR3 covers 13 residues. V lost 3 bases, J lost 5 bases, and 2 bases stayed unmatched. CDR3 amino acids: CASSPGQKDTQYF. The DNA of the CDR3 is TGTGCCAGCTCACCGGGACAGAAAGATACGCAGTATTTT.

The V gene is TRBV5-1, the J gene TRBJ2-2; no reliable D call. The V and J ends lost 0 bases and 0 bases respectively, with 6 bases between them. This CDR3 has 15 residues. Germline loops: CDR1 SGHRS, CDR2 YFSETQ. CDR3 region: CASSLGASNTGELFF. Here the CDR3 DNA reads TGCGCCAGCAGCTTGGGGGCATCGAACACCGGGGAGCTGTTTTTT.

The count of this clone is one. The chain recombines TRBV7-2 with TRBJ2-2; TRBD2 matches at 7 bases. The CDR3 spans 15 residues. The junction had 8 bases not matched to a gene; V was cut back by 5 bases and J by 5 bases. The germline CDR1 and CDR2 sequences are SGHTA and FQGNSA. Here the CDR3 reads CASSPKTSVTGELFF. The CDR3 DNA follows: TGTGCCAGCAGCCCCAAAACTAGCGTGACCGGGGAGCTGTTTTTT.

This sequence joins TRBV27 and TRBJ2-1; D unclear. V shed 0 bases and J shed 0 bases, with 9 bases lying between them. The CDR3 loop spans 16 amino acids. Germline V CDR1 and CDR2: MNHEY, SMNVEV (reference sequence). The CDR3 nucleotides read TGTGCCAGCAGTTTATCTCGGGTTAGCTCCTACAATGAGCAGTTCTTC. Translating it yields CASSLSRVSSYNEQFF.

This clone was found once. This chain uses TRBV27 with TRBJ2-7; D gene unclear. The CDR3 is 11 amino acids. Germline CDR1 and CDR2: MNHEY and SMNVEV (reference sequence). The V end was cut by 4 bases, the J end by 6 bases, with 7 bases between. CDR3 loop: CASSSLLEQYF. DNA of the CDR3: TGTGCCAGCAGTTCCCTCCTCGAGCAGTACTTC.

The chain recombines TRBV19 with TRBJ2-1, with TRBD2 as a possible D gene (6 bases). Germline V CDR1 and CDR2: LNHDA, SQIVND (reference sequence). V lost 9 bases, J lost 6 bases, and 18 bases lay in between. The CDR3 consists of 14 residues. In DNA form, the CDR3 reads TGTGCCAGCCAGACGAGGGGACTTTTCAATGAGCAGTTCTTC. Its protein product is CASQTRGLFNEQFF.

The CDR3 DNA follows: TGTGCCAGCACTCCGCCCAGGGGGTCACCCCTCCACTTT. Translating it yields CASTPPRGSPLHF. The chain couples TRBV6-5 to TRBJ1-6, with 7 positions matching TRBD1. CDR1 is MNHEY, CDR2 SVGAGI, per germline. This CDR3 has 13 residues. Losses at the gene ends were 7 bases for V and 10 bases for J; bases not matched to a gene: 7.

The genes are TRBV20-1 and TRBJ2-1; D call uncertain. This CDR3 spans 10 amino acids. Trimming removed 5 bases from V and 4 bases from J, with 3 bases in between. Germline lookup yields CDR1 DFQATT and CDR2 SNEGSKA (reference sequence). CDR3 coding DNA: TGCAGTGCTCATTACAATGAGCAGTTCTTC. Translated, it gives CSAHYNEQFF.

CDR3 in amino acids: CASRLAGGNTDTQYF. The CDR3 nucleotides are TGTGCCAGCCGATTAGCGGGAGGGAACACAGATACGCAGTATTTT. This chain uses TRBV27 with TRBJ2-3; TRBD2 aligns across 11 bases. CDR1 is MNHEY and CDR2 is SMNVEV in the germline V gene (reference sequence). After removal of 8 bases from V and 2 bases from J, the junction contained 6 bases not matched to a gene. The CDR3 is 15 residues long.

This clone was picked up one time. The chain employs TRBV5-6 and TRBJ2-5, with D perhaps matching TRBD2 (5 bases). Germline loops: CDR1 SGHDT, CDR2 YYEEEE. The CDR3 has 16 residues. V lost 0 bases and J 7 bases, leaving 19 bases between the germline ends. CDR3 residues: CASSLAWGGAAATQYF. CDR3 bases: TGTGCCAGCAGCTTGGCCTGGGGTGGAGCGGCGGCGACCCAGTACTTC.

V and J are TRBV15 and TRBJ1-5; D remains unclear. The CDR3 runs 13 residues. Trimming pared 5 bases from V and 5 bases from J, leaving 10 bases between. Germline-derived CDR1 and CDR2 are LNHNV and YYDKDF (reference sequence). CDR3 DNA: TGTGCCACCAGCCGCAACCTAGATCAGCCCCAGCATTTT. This encodes CATSRNLDQPQHF. Full variable domain (missing parts from reference TRBV15 and TRBJ1-5): DAMVIQNPRYQVTQFGKPVTLSCSQTLNHNVMYWYQQKSSQAPKLLFHYYDKDFNNEADTPDNFQSRRPNTSFCFLDIRSPGLGDTAMYLCATSRNLDQPQHFGDGTRLSIL.

The chain joins TRBV14 to TRBJ2-1; 8 bases are shared with TRBD1. V trimming: 2 bases; J trimming: 3 bases; junction bases outside the gene matches: 6. Per germline, CDR1 SGHDN and CDR2 FVKESK. The CDR3 totals 16 residues. The CDR3 nucleotides read TGTGCCAGCAGCCAAAAACAGGGGGGCTACTACAATGAGCAGTTCTTC. This translates into CASSQKQGGYYNEQFF.

V gene TRBV27 combines with J gene TRBJ1-5; no reliable D call. CDR1 and CDR2 from the germline V gene are MNHEY and SMNVEV (reference sequence). V lost 2 bases to trimming and J lost 0 bases, with 8 bases between them. The CDR3 runs to 15 residues. CDR3 sequence: CASSLSTASNQPQHF. The CDR3, as DNA: TGTGCCAGCAGTTTAAGCACAGCTAGCAATCAGCCCCAGCATTTT.

This clone appeared once. The chain couples TRBV29-1 to TRBJ2-1; 10 positions agree with TRBD2. The trim removed 5 bases at V and 4 bases at J, leaving 8 bases unmatched. There are 15 residues in the CDR3. Germline V CDR1 and CDR2: SQVTM, ANQGSEA. Written as DNA, the CDR3 is TGCAGCGTTCTCGGTAGCGGGGGGTTTTACAATGAGCAGTTCTTC. The encoded protein is CSVLGSGGFYNEQFF.

V usage is TRBV25-1 and J usage is TRBJ1-1, with D possibly matching TRBD1 (5 bases). Trimming stripped 3 bases from V and 3 bases from J, with 14 bases between. The CDR3 consists of 15 residues. Germline CDR1 is MGHDK and CDR2 is SYGVNS. The CDR3 region is CASSDVGAKYTEAFF. CDR3 sequence (DNA): TGTGCCAGCAGTGACGTAGGGGCAAAGTACACTGAAGCTTTCTTT.